This T cell receptor beta chain was captured in a study of regulatory and conventional T cells in RAG deficiency. The CDR3 has 15 residues. Comments on this clone: What it recognizes is unknown.

Study-wide points: Treg unique TCR beta sequences were about 110-fold fewer in Omenn syndrome and CID/AS patients than controls. Shorter CDR3s in all patient subsets; >75% Treg-Tconv overlap in Omenn.

Generated by immunoSEQ multiplex PCR, the TCRdb table keeps only in-frame clones and is missing some. The sample lists about 19,000 clones; roughly 86% were seen once. Blood CD4+ CD25-high CD127-low regulatory T cells supplied the genomic DNA template. The sample was also reused in another study, on regulatory T cells. As that report states: Amplification used 52 TRBV primers and 13 TRBJ primers. Regulatory T cells showed the strongest V-J pair restriction and V/J gene skewing among patient repertoires.

Sequenced: Tregs sorted from blood. The chain employs TRBV12-1 and TRBJ2-1; the D segment call TRBD2 is taken from the table without a DNA check. TRBV12-1 is a pseudogene locus. The clonotype comes from a human donor in good health. The CDR3 coding sequence is TGTGCCAGCAGCCGGGGACTAGCGGGAGGCGATGAGCAGTTCTTC. This sequence encodes CASSRGLAGGDEQFF.